The clone carrying this TCR beta chain was recorded only once. What it binds is unknown. This sample is part of a study of cytomegalovirus exposure and HLA in healthy donors. PCR primers comprised 60 Vbeta and 13 Jbeta primers. Profiling relied on immunoSEQ multiplex PCR, and the TCRdb table lists in-frame clones only, not all of them. The table has 220,000 or so clones, around four fifths seen once; the top ten hold 3% to 4.5%. Study conclusions and caveats: Reports indicated that the classifier achieved high specificity and sensitivity in diagnosing cytomegalovirus status. Data from an earlier analysis indicated that most TCR beta V segments were productive either about 87% or about 30% of the time. Overall, around 150 TCR beta chains were annotated as cytomegalovirus-associated.

This CDR3 comprises 15 residues. The J segment lost 1 base and the V segment lost 3 bases, leaving 4 bases of the junction unmatched. Germline CDR1 and CDR2: MNHEY and SVGAGI. The chain recombines TRBV6-5 with TRBJ1-1; TRBD1 aligns across 8 bases. The sequence was obtained from a male donor in good health and CMV-seronegative. The sequenced sample consisted of PBMCs. CDR3 in amino acids: CASSYSGGSNTEAFF. The DNA for the CDR3 is TGTGCCAGCAGTTATTCAGGGGGCTCGAACACTGAAGCTTTCTTT.